The text below deals with one TCR beta chain. Germline-derived CDR1 and CDR2 are SGHDT and YYEEEE. The V end was cut by 6 bases, the J end by 3 bases, with 16 bases between. CDR3 length: 15 residues. This specimen comes from a study of blood T cell repertoires in COVID-19. Study summary: The cDNA or gDNA used as material had been derived from T cells, B-cell-depleted T cells, or PBMCs.

Individuals aged roughly 18 to 95 years were recruited from fewer than 30 US areas. The method was immunoSEQ multiplex PCR; TCRdb's version includes in-frame clones alone and lacks a portion of them. The table includes a few hundred thousand clones, around 81% detected once. This chain uses TRBV5-6 with TRBJ1-5; maybe TRBD1 (6 bases). The TCR sequence derives from a man younger than 40 with acute COVID-19. The specimen was PBMCs or T cells enriched from blood (not recorded which). CDR3 coding DNA: TGTGCCAGCACGTCGAGGGGGGGCTTCAATCAGCCCCAGCATTTT. Protein: CASTSRGGFNQPQHF. Variable domain in full (rest from reference TRBV5-6 and TRBJ1-5): DAGVTQSPTHLIKTRGQQVTLRCSPKSGHDTVSWYQQALGQGPQFIFQYYEEEERQRGNFPDRFSGHQFPNYSSELNVNALLLGDSALYLCASTSRGGFNQPQHFGDGTRLSIL.